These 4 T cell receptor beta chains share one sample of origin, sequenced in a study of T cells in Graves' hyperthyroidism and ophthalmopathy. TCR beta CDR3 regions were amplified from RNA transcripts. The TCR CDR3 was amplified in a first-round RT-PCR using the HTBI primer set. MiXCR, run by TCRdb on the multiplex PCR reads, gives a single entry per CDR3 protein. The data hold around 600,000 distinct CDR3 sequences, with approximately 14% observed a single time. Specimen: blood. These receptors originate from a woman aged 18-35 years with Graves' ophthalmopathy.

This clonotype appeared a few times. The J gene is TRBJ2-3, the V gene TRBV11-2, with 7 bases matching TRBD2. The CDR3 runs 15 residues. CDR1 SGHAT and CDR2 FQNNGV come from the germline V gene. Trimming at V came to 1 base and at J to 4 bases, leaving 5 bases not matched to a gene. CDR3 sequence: CASSLGIAGSDTQYF. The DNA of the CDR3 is TGTGCCAGCAGCTTAGGGATAGCGGGTTCAGATACGCAGTATTTT.

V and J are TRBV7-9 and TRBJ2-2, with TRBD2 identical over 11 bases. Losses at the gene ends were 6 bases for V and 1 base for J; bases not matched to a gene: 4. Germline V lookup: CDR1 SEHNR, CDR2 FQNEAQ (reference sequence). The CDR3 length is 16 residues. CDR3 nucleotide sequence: TGTGCCAGCAGTCGACTAGCGGGACTGAACACCGGGGAGCTGTTTTTT. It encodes CASSRLAGLNTGELFF.

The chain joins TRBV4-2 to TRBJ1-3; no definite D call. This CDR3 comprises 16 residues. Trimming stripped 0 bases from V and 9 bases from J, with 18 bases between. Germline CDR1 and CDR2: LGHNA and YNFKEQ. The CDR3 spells CASSQDQIRSGGTIYF. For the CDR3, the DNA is TGTGCCAGCAGCCAAGATCAAATCCGGTCAGGTGGCACCATATATTTT.

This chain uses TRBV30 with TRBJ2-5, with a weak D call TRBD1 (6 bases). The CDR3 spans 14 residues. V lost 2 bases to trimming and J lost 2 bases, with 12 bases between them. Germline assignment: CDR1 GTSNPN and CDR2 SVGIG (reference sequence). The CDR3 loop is CAWSRTVLQETQYF. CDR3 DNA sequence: TGTGCCTGGAGTAGGACAGTCCTTCAAGAGACCCAGTACTTC.